These 2 T cell receptor beta chains originate from one sample sequenced in a study of T cell changes during pregnancy in multiple sclerosis. The repertoire was sequenced with immunoSEQ multiplex PCR; TCRdb's copy has only in-frame clones and lacks some. The sample gives fewer than 85,000 clones, 85% to 95% of which show up once; approximately 2.8% is in the top ten. Sequenced here: peripheral blood, sampled in the third trimester of pregnancy. Every receptor here comes from a female donor in good health, enrolled as a control in a pregnancy study.

This chain links TRBV29-1 with TRBJ2-1; 14 bases map to TRBD2. With V trimmed by 3 bases and J by 5 bases, 0 bases remained unmatched. Germline assignment: CDR1 SQVTM and CDR2 ANQGSEA. This CDR3 is 14 amino acids long. CDR3 coding DNA: TGCAGCGTTGAGGGACTAGCGGGGGACAATGAGCAGTTCTTC. Amino acid sequence: CSVEGLAGDNEQFF.

J is TRBJ2-1 and V is TRBV6-6; the match to TRBD2 covers 9 bases. V lost 6 bases to trimming and J lost 7 bases; unmatched junction nucleotides: 7. The CDR3 loop spans 14 amino acids. Germline V CDR1 and CDR2: MNHNY, SVGAGI (reference sequence). The CDR3 loop is CASSLSGGVNEQFF. In DNA form, the CDR3 reads TGTGCCAGCAGCCTTAGCGGGGGTGTTAATGAGCAGTTCTTC.